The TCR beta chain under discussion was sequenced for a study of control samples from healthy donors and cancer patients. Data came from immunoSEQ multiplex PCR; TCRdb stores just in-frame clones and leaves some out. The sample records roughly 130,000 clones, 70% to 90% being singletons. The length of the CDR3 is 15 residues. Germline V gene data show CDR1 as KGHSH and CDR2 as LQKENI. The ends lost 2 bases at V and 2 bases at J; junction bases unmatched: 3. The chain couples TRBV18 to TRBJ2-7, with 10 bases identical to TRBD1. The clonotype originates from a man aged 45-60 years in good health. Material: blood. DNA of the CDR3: TGTGCCAGCTCACCAGGGACAGGGGCGGCCTACGAGCAGTACTTC. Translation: CASSPGTGAAYEQYF.